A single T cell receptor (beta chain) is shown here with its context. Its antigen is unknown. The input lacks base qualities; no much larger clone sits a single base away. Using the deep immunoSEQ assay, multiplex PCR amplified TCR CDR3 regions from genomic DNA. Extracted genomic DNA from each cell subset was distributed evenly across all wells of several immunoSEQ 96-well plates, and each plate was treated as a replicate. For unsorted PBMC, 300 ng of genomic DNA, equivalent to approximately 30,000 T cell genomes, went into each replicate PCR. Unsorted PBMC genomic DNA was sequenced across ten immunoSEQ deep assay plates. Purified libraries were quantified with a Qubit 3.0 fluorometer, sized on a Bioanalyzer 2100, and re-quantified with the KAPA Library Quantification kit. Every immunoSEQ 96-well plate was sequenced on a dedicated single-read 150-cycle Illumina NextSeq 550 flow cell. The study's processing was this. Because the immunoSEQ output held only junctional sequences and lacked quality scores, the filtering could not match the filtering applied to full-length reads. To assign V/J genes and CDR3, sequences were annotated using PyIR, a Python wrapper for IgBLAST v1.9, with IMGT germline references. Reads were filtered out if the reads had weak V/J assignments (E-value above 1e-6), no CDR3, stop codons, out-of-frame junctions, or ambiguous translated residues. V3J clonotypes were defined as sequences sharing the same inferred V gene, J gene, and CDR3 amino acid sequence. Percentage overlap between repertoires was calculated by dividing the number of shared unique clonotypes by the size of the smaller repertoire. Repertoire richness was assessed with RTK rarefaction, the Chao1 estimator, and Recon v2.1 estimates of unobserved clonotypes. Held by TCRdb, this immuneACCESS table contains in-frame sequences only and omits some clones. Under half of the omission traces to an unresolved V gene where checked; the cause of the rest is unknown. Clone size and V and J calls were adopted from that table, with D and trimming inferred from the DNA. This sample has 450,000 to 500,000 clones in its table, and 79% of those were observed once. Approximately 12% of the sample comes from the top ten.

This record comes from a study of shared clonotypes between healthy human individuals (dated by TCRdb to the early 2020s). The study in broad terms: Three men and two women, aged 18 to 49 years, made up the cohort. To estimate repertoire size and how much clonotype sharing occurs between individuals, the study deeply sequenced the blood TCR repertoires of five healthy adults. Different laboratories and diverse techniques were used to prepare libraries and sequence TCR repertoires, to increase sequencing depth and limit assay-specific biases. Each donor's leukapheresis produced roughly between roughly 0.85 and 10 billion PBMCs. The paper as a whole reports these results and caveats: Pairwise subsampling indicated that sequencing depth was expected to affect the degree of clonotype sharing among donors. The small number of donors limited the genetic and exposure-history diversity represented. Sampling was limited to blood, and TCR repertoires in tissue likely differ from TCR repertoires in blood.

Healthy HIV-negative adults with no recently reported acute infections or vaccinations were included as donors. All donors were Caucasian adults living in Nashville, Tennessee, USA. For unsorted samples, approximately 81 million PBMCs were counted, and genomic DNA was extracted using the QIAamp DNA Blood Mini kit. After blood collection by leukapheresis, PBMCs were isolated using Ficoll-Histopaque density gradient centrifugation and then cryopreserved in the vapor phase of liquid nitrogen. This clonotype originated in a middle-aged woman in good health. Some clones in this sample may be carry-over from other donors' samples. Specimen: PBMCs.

In nucleotide form, the sequence is TGCGCCAGCAGCTCATGGACAGGGAGGGCAGAGACCCAGTACTTC. This codes for CASSSWTGRAETQYF. The chain joins TRBV5-1 to TRBJ2-5, and perhaps TRBD1 as D gene, on 8 matching bases. The CDR3 goes from the cysteine to the phenylalanine over 15 residues. CDR3 DNA is the only sequence kept; it has 45 bases, read in frame from the first base. CDR1 and CDR2 were assigned from the germline V gene as SGHRS and YFSETQ. Trimming costs V 3 bases and J 4 bases, and their ends lie 16 bases apart. With all but the CDR3 taken from the reference TRBV5-1 and TRBJ2-5 genes, the full variable domain is: KAGVTQTPRYLIKTRGQQVTLSCSPISGHRSVSWYQQTPGQGLQFLFEYFSETQRNKGNFPGRFSGRQFSNSRSEMNVSTLELGDSALYLCASSSWTGRAETQYFGPGTRLLVL.